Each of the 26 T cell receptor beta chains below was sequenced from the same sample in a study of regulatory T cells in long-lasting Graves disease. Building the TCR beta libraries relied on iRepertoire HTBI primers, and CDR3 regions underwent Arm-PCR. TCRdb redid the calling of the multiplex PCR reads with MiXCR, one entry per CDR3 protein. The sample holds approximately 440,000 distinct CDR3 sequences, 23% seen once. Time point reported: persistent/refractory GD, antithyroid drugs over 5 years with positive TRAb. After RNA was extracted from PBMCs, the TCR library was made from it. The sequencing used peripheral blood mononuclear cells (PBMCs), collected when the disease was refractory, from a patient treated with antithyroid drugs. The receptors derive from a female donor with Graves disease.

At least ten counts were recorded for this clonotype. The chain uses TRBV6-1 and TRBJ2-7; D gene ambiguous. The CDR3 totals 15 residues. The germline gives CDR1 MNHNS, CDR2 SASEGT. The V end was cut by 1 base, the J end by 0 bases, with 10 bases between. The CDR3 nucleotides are TGTGCCAGCAGTGAAGGTGCGGATAGCTCCTACGAGCAGTACTTC. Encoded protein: CASSEGADSSYEQYF.

The CDR3 DNA reads TGTGCCAGCAGCACCCGGACAGGAGTCGGCAACGAGCAGTACTTC. This gives the protein CASSTRTGVGNEQYF. The chain uses TRBV5-5 and TRBJ2-7; TRBD1 agrees at 7 bases. The J segment lost 5 bases and the V segment lost 4 bases, leaving 12 bases of the junction unmatched. Germline values: CDR1 SGHKS, CDR2 YYEKEE (reference sequence). CDR3 size: 15 residues.

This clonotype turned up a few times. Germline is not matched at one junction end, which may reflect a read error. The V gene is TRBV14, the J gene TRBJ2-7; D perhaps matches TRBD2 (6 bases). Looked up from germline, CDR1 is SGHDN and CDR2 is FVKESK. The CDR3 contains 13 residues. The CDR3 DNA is TGTGCCGGCAGTCAGTTCCGGGGGTACGAGCAGTACTTC. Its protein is CAGSQFRGYEQYF.

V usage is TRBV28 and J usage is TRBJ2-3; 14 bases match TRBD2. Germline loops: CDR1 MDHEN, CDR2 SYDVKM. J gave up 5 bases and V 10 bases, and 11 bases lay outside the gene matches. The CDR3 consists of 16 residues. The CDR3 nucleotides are TGTGCCATCAGAACTGGGACTAGCGGGAGTAAAGATACGCAGTATTTT. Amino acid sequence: CAIRTGTSGSKDTQYF.

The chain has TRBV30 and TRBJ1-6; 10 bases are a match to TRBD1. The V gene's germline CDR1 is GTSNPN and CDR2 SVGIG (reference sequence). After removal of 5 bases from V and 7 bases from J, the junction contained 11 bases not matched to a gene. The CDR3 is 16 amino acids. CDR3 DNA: TGTGCCTGGGGTTCGAAGACAGGGGGCGGGAATTCACCCCTCCACTTT. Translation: CAWGSKTGGGNSPLHF.

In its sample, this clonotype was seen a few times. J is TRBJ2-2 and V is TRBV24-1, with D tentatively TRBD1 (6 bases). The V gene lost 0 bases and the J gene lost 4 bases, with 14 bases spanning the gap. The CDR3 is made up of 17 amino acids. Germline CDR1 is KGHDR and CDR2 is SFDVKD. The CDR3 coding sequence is TGTGCCACCAGTGATTTGCGGCAGGGGTTCGCCACCGGGGAGCTGTTTTTT. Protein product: CATSDLRQGFATGELFF.

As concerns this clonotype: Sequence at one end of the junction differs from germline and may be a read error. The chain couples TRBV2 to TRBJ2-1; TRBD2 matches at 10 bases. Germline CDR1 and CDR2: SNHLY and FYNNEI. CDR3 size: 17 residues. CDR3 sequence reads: CAISVGSRTSGANEQFF. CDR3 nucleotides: TGTGCCATCAGTGTAGGCTCCCGGACTAGCGGAGCCAATGAGCAGTTCTTC.

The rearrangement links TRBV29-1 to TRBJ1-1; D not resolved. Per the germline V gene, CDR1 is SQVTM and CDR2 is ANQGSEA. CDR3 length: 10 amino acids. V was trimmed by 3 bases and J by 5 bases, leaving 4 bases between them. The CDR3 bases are TGCAGCGTTGAGGGGACTGAAGCTTTCTTT. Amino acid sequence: CSVEGTEAFF. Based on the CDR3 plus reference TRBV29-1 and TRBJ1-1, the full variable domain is SAVISQKPSRDICQRGTSLTIQCQVDSQVTMMFWYRQQPGQSLTLIATANQGSEATYESGFVIDKFPISRPNLTFSTLTVSNMSPEDSSIYLCSVEGTEAFFGQGTRLTVV.

The CDR3 protein is CASSYSMLAESYEQYF. For the CDR3, the DNA is TGTGCCAGCAGTTACTCGATGCTAGCGGAAAGTTACGAGCAGTACTTC. V gene TRBV6-2 or TRBV6-3 combines with J gene TRBJ2-7, with TRBD2 identical over 7 bases. CDR3 length equals 16 residues. V lost 0 bases and J lost 4; bases outside the gene matches: 9. CDR1 and CDR2 from the germline V gene are MNHEY and SVGEGT.

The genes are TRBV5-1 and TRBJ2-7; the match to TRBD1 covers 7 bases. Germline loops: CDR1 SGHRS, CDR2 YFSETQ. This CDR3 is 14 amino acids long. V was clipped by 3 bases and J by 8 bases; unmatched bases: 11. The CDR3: CASSSNTGVNKQYF. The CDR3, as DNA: TGCGCCAGCAGCTCCAACACAGGGGTCAATAAGCAGTACTTC.

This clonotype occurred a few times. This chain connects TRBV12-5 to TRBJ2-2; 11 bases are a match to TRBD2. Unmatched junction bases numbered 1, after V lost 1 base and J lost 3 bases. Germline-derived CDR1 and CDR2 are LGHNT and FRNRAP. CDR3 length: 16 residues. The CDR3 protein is CASGLASGRYTGELFF. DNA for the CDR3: TGTGCTAGTGGTTTGGCTAGCGGGAGGTACACCGGGGAGCTGTTTTTT.

Written as DNA, the CDR3 is TGCAGTGCTGTTCCAGGGGCCCTTCTCTCTGGAAACACCATATATTTT. This gives the protein CSAVPGALLSGNTIYF. The rearrangement uses TRBV20-1 and TRBJ1-3; TRBD1 might be the D (6 bases). CDR1 is DFQATT, CDR2 SNEGSKA, per germline (reference sequence). The germline V and J ends were trimmed by 5 bases and 0 bases, with 17 bases remaining between them. The CDR3 is made up of 16 amino acids.

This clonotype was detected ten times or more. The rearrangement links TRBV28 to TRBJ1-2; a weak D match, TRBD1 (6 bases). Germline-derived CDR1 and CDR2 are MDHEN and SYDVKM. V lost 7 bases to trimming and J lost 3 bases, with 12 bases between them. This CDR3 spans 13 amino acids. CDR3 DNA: TGTGCCAGCACAGGGAACAGGGACTATGGCTACACCTTC. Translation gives CASTGNRDYGYTF.

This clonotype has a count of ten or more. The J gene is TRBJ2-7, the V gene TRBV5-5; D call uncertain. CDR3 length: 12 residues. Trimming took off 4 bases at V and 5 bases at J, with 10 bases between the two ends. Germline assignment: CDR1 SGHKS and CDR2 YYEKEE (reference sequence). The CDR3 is CASSPVSDEQYF. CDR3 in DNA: TGTGCCAGCAGCCCCGTAAGCGACGAGCAGTACTTC. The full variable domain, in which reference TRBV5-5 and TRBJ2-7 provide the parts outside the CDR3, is DAGVTQSPTHLIKTRGQQVTLRCSPISGHKSVSWYQQVLGQGPQFIFQYYEKEERGRGNFPDRFSARQFPNYSSELNVNALLLGDSALYLCASSPVSDEQYFGPGTRLTVT.

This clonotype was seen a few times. The CDR3 sequence: CSARVSGLAGGEQYF. The CDR3 region has the DNA TGCAGTGCTAGAGTCTCGGGACTAGCGGGAGGCGAGCAGTACTTC. This chain joins TRBV20-1 and TRBJ2-7; 15 positions match TRBD2. Germline CDR1 DFQATT, CDR2 SNEGSKA (reference sequence). This CDR3 is 15 amino acids long. Germline trimming cut 1 base from V and 6 bases from J; bases unmatched to any gene: 4.

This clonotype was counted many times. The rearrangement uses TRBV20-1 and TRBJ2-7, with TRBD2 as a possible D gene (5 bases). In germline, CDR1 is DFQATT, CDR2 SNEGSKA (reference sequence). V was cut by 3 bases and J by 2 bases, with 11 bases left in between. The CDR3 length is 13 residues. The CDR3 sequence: CSASGRATYEQYF. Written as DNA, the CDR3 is TGCAGTGCTAGTGGGCGGGCCACCTACGAGCAGTACTTC.

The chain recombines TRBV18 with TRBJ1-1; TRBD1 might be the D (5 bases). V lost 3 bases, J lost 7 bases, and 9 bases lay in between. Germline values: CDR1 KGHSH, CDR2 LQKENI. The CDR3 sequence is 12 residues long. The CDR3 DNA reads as TGTGCCAGCTCACCCGGACAAATTGAAGCTTTCTTT. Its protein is CASSPGQIEAFF. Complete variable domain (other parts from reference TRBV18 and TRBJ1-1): NAGVMQNPRHLVRRRGQEARLRCSPMKGHSHVYWYRQLPEEGLKFMVYLQKENIIDESGMPKERFSAEFPKEGPSILRIQQVVRGDSAAYFCASSPGQIEAFFGQGTRLTVV.

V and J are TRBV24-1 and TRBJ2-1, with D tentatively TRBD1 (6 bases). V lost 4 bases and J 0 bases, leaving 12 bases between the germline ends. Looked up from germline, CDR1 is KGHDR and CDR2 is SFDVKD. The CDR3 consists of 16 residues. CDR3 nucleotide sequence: TGTGCCACCAGTGAGCCGACAGGTAGCTCCTACAATGAGCAGTTCTTC. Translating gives CATSEPTGSSYNEQFF.

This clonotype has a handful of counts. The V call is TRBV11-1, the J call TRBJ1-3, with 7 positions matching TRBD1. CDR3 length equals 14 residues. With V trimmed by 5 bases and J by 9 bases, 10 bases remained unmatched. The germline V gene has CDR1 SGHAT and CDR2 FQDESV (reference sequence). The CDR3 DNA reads TGTGCCAGCAGCCCCGGGACAGCGAGGAGCACCATATATTTT. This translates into CASSPGTARSTIYF.

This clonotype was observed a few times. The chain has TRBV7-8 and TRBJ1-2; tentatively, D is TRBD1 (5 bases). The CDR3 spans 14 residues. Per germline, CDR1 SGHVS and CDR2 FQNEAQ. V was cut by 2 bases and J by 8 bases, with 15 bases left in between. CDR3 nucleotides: TGTGCCAGCAGCTTAATGTGGGGGAAGGAAGGCTACACCTTC. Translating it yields CASSLMWGKEGYTF. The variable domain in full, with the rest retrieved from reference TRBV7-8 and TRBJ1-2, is GAGVSQSPRYKVAKRGQDVALRCDPISGHVSLFWYQQALGQGPEFLTYFQNEAQLDKSGLPSDRFFAERPEGSVSTLKIQRTQQEDSAVYLCASSLMWGKEGYTFGSGTRLTVV.

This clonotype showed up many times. Written as DNA, the CDR3 is TGTGCCAGCAGTGACGGGACAGGGACTTTCGAAGCTTTCTTT. This sequence encodes CASSDGTGTFEAFF. The genes are TRBV6-2 or TRBV6-3 and TRBJ1-1; TRBD1 aligns across 9 bases. The germline CDR1 and CDR2 sequences are MNHEY and SVGEGT. This CDR3 is 14 amino acids long. V trimming: 5 bases; J trimming: 8 bases; junction bases outside the gene matches: 9.

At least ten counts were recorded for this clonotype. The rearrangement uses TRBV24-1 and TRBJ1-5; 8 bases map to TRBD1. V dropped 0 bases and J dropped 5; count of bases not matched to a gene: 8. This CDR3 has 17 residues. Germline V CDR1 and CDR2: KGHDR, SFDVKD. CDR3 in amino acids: CATSDLVGQGPHQPQHF. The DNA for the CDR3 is TGTGCCACCAGTGATTTGGTCGGACAGGGACCGCATCAGCCCCAGCATTTT.

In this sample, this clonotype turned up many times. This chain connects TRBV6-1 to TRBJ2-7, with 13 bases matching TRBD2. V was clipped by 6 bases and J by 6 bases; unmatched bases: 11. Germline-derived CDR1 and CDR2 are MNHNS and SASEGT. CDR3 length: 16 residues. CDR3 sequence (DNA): TGTGCCAGCAGGAACCGAGGGACTAGCGGGAATCGCGAGCAGTACTTC. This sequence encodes CASRNRGTSGNREQYF.

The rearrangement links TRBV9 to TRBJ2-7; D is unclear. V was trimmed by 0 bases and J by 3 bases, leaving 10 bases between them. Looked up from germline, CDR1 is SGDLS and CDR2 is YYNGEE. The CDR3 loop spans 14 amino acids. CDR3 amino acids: CASSVEYSNYEQYF. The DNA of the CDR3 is TGTGCCAGCAGCGTAGAGTACTCGAACTACGAGCAGTACTTC.

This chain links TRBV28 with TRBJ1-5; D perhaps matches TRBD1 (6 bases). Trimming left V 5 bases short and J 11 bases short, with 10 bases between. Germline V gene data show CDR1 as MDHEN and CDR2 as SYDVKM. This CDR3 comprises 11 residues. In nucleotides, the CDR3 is TGTGCCAGCAGTATTCCAGGGGCCCAGCATTTT. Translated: CASSIPGAQHF.

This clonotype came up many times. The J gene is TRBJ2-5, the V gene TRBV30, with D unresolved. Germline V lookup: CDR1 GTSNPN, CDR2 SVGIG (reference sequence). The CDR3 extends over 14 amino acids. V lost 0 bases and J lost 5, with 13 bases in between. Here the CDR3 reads CAWSVPQRRETQYF. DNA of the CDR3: TGTGCCTGGAGTGTACCCCAGCGTCGGGAGACCCAGTACTTC.